The clone carrying this TCR beta chain was seen more than once but under ten times. The sample belongs to a study of response to subunit inactivated influenza vaccine. From the RT-PCR reads, TCRdb called clonotypes with MiXCR, one entry per CDR3 protein. The sample has approximately 700,000 distinct CDR3 sequences; around 14% are singletons. This TCR derives from a man between 50 and 59 years old who received an inactivated influenza vaccine. The source was PBMCs from blood, collected about 11 days after vaccination.

CDR3 bases: TGTGCCAGCAGCCGTCCAGGCGACAATGAGCAGTTCTTC. This gives the protein CASSRPGDNEQFF. The rearrangement joins TRBV4-2 to TRBJ2-1, with unresolved D. Per germline, CDR1 LGHNA and CDR2 YNFKEQ. V was pared by 4 bases and J by 5 bases, with 9 bases between. This CDR3 comprises 13 residues.